The 13 T cell receptor beta chains reported below all come from one sample, sequenced in a study of cytomegalovirus exposure and HLA in healthy donors. Data came from immunoSEQ multiplex PCR; TCRdb stores just in-frame clones and leaves some out. The sample shows hundreds of thousands of clones, 90% of them seen only once. Sequencing used PBMCs. The source of these receptors is a woman in her thirties in good health and CMV-seronegative.

The chain joins TRBV5-4 to TRBJ2-1, with a tentative D call TRBD2 (5 bases). Germline loops: CDR1 SGHNT, CDR2 YYREEE (reference sequence). The CDR3 has 16 residues. The ends were cut back, 4 bases at V and 4 bases at J, with 18 bases in the middle. The CDR3 nucleotides are TGTGCCAGCAGCGAAGGAACTAGGAGAGCTTACAATGAGCAGTTCTTC. This gives the protein CASSEGTRRAYNEQFF.

As DNA, the CDR3 is TGTGCCAGCAGCTTATTGACAGGGGGTGATGGAAACACCATATATTTT. It translates to CASSLLTGGDGNTIYF. The chain uses TRBV11-2 and TRBJ1-3; 9 bases fit TRBD1. The CDR3 extends over 16 amino acids. The V gene's germline CDR1 is SGHAT and CDR2 FQNNGV. V dropped 2 bases and J dropped 3; count of bases not matched to a gene: 5.

The chain has TRBV4-1 and TRBJ2-2; 7 positions match TRBD2. This CDR3 has 17 amino acids. CDR1 is MGHRA, CDR2 YSYEKL, per germline. Trimming at V came to 0 bases and at J to 5 bases, leaving 9 bases not matched to a gene. This CDR3 reads CASSQEGGGFLTGELFF. For the CDR3, the DNA is TGCGCCAGCAGCCAAGAGGGGGGAGGGTTCTTAACCGGGGAGCTGTTTTTT.

V gene TRBV7-2 combines with J gene TRBJ2-1, with unresolved D. Germline-derived CDR1 and CDR2 are SGHTA and FQGNSA. This CDR3 has 11 residues. Trimming stripped 2 bases from V and 11 bases from J, with 7 bases between. CDR3 DNA: TGTGCCAGCAGCTTATTGGCAAAGCAGTTCTTC. Translation gives CASSLLAKQFF.

The V call is TRBV7-9, the J call TRBJ2-1, with 9 positions matching TRBD1. The CDR3 has 17 residues. Losses at the gene ends were 3 bases for V and 6 bases for J; bases not matched to a gene: 12. Germline values: CDR1 SEHNR, CDR2 FQNEAQ (reference sequence). The CDR3 DNA reads TGTGCCAGCAGCTTGGACCCGGGACAGGGTCGGCGCAATGAGCAGTTCTTC. It is translated as CASSLDPGQGRRNEQFF.

This clone was recorded once. The gene calls are TRBV27 and TRBJ2-1; TRBD2 might be the D (5 bases). Trimming pared 3 bases from V and 1 base from J, leaving 7 bases between. The germline V gene encodes CDR1 MNHEY and CDR2 SMNVEV (reference sequence). The CDR3 loop spans 14 amino acids. The CDR3 DNA is TGTGCCAGCAGTTTCGGGGAGTCCTACAATGAGCAGTTCTTC. Its protein is CASSFGESYNEQFF.

This chain connects TRBV10-3 to TRBJ2-4; D is unresolved. Germline V CDR1 and CDR2: ENHRY, SYGVKD. The V gene lost 6 bases and the J gene lost 0 bases, with 6 bases spanning the gap. The CDR3 has 13 residues. The CDR3 DNA is TGTGCCATCAGGGGCATAGCCAAAAACATTCAGTACTTC. Protein: CAIRGIAKNIQYF.

This chain connects TRBV5-1 to TRBJ2-3; 8 bases match TRBD2. Germline values: CDR1 SGHRS, CDR2 YFSETQ. The CDR3 extends over 14 amino acids. Trimming removed 7 bases from V and 5 bases from J; junction bases left unmatched: 9. This CDR3 reads CASLSGGSGDTQYF. The CDR3 coding sequence is TGCGCCAGCCTTTCGGGGGGGAGTGGAGATACGCAGTATTTT.

The CDR3, as DNA: TGTGCCAGCAGCTCCCCAATAGGCGGGAACACCGGGGAGCTGTTTTTT. It yields the protein CASSSPIGGNTGELFF. V gene TRBV7-3 combines with J gene TRBJ2-2; D is unclear. V lost 4 bases to trimming and J lost 1 base, with 13 bases between them. Per germline, CDR1 SGHTA and CDR2 FQGTGA. The CDR3 is 16 amino acids. Filled out from reference TRBV7-3 and TRBJ2-2, the complete variable domain reads GAGVSQTPSNKVTEKGKYVELRCDPISGHTALYWYRQSLGQGPEFLIYFQGTGAADDSGLPNDRFFAVRPEGSVSTLKIQRTERGDSAVYLCASSSPIGGNTGELFFGEGSRLTVL.

The rearrangement links TRBV9 to TRBJ1-5; the D gene is possibly TRBD1 (5 bases). This CDR3 has 16 residues. CDR1 and CDR2 from the germline V gene are SGDLS and YYNGEE. V was cut by 2 bases and J by 4 bases, with 16 bases left in between. CDR3 protein: CASSVGTLTKNQPQHF. As DNA, the CDR3 is TGTGCCAGCAGCGTGGGGACCCTAACGAAAAATCAGCCCCAGCATTTT.

The chain joins TRBV5-6 to TRBJ2-1; 14 bases fit TRBD2. The J segment lost 6 bases and the V segment lost 4 bases, leaving 3 bases of the junction unmatched. This CDR3 has 15 amino acids. CDR1 is SGHDT, CDR2 YYEEEE, per germline. Here the CDR3 reads CASSPGTSGSNEQFF. For the CDR3, the DNA is TGTGCCAGCAGCCCTGGGACTAGCGGGAGCAATGAGCAGTTCTTC.

This CDR3 is CASSVARGPYTEAFF. CDR3 coding DNA: TGTGCCAGCAGTGTCGCGAGGGGGCCCTACACTGAAGCTTTCTTT. The V call is TRBV25-1, the J call TRBJ1-1, with 7 positions matching TRBD1. Germline V lookup: CDR1 MGHDK, CDR2 SYGVNS. V was clipped by 4 bases and J by 3 bases; unmatched bases: 8. This CDR3 is 15 amino acids long.

The rearrangement joins TRBV27 to TRBJ1-1; TRBD1 agrees at 7 bases. This CDR3 spans 16 amino acids. The germline gives CDR1 MNHEY, CDR2 SMNVEV (reference sequence). Losses at the gene ends were 0 bases for V and 0 bases for J; bases not matched to a gene: 4. The CDR3, as DNA: TGTGCCAGCAGTTTATCGACGACAGGGTTGAACACTGAAGCTTTCTTT. Protein sequence: CASSLSTTGLNTEAFF.